These 21 T cell receptor beta chains share one sample of origin, sequenced in a study of blood T cell repertoires in COVID-19. Method: immunoSEQ multiplex PCR; TCRdb's copy keeps in-frame clones and lacks some. The sample has roughly 330,000 clones, around 87% seen once; the top ten hold 5.3%. The sequenced material came from PBMCs or T cells enriched from blood (not recorded which). Every receptor here comes from a woman aged 25 to 45 who had recovered from COVID-19.

The chain combines TRBV5-1 with TRBJ1-5; D remains unclear. Germline CDR1 and CDR2: SGHRS and YFSETQ. The ends were cut back, 4 bases at V and 4 bases at J, with 18 bases in the middle. The CDR3 is 16 amino acids. CDR3 sequence (DNA): TGCGCCAGCAGCCTAAAAATAGGAGGAGGAAATCAGCCCCAGCATTTT. This sequence encodes CASSLKIGGGNQPQHF.

The chain is built from TRBV28 and TRBJ2-7; possibly TRBD2 for D (5 bases). The CDR3 runs to 16 residues. Germline assignment: CDR1 MDHEN and CDR2 SYDVKM. The V end was cut by 6 bases, the J end by 0 bases, with 18 bases between. For the CDR3, the DNA is TGTGCCAGCAGAATCCGATCCGGGGATGGCTCCTACGAGCAGTACTTC. It yields the protein CASRIRSGDGSYEQYF.

The chain couples TRBV7-8 to TRBJ1-1; the D is unclear. This CDR3 region has 13 residues. Germline V gene data show CDR1 as SGHVS and CDR2 as FQNEAQ. V dropped 5 bases and J dropped 3 bases, with 10 bases sitting between them. The CDR3 here is CASSPRLYTEAFF. The CDR3 DNA sequence: TGTGCCAGCAGCCCGCGACTTTACACTGAAGCTTTCTTT. Filled out from reference TRBV7-8 and TRBJ1-1, the complete variable domain reads GAGVSQSPRYKVAKRGQDVALRCDPISGHVSLFWYQQALGQGPEFLTYFQNEAQLDKSGLPSDRFFAERPEGSVSTLKIQRTQQEDSAVYLCASSPRLYTEAFFGQGTRLTVV.

The chain links TRBV7-2 to TRBJ2-1; 9 bases agree with TRBD2. V trimming: 2 bases; J trimming: 6 bases; junction bases outside the gene matches: 11. Germline V CDR1 and CDR2: SGHTA, FQGNSA. The length of the CDR3 is 17 residues. CDR3 DNA sequence: TGTGCCAGCAGCTTAAGGGGCGGAGCGGGGGGTGGCAATGAGCAGTTCTTC. Its translation is CASSLRGGAGGGNEQFF.

This clone has a single count. The chain couples TRBV28 to TRBJ2-7; 12 bases fit TRBD2. Germline assignment: CDR1 MDHEN and CDR2 SYDVKM. Trimming removed 5 bases from V and 5 bases from J; junction bases left unmatched: 7. The CDR3 length is 15 residues. The CDR3 protein is CASSTTSGGPNEQYF. In DNA form, the CDR3 reads TGTGCCAGCAGTACAACTAGCGGGGGGCCTAACGAGCAGTACTTC.

The V call is TRBV28, the J call TRBJ2-7; TRBD1 agrees at 10 bases. The V and J ends lost 5 bases and 6 bases, in that order; junction bases with no gene match: 10. This CDR3 has 15 amino acids. Germline CDR1 reads MDHEN; CDR2 reads SYDVKM. The CDR3 nucleotides are TGTGCCAGCAGTCTACTTACACGGGACAGGGGCGAGCAGTACTTC. It codes for CASSLLTRDRGEQYF.

This rearrangement joins TRBV2 to TRBJ1-2; possibly TRBD1 for D (6 bases). Germline CDR1 and CDR2: SNHLY and FYNNEI. The CDR3 contains 14 residues. V gave up 3 bases and J gave up 6 bases, with 14 bases separating them. The CDR3 sequence: CASSEDSEVDGYTF. The CDR3 coding sequence is TGTGCCAGCAGTGAGGACAGCGAGGTCGATGGCTACACCTTC.

This chain uses TRBV19 with TRBJ1-6; D gene unclear. The CDR3 consists of 13 residues. Trimming took off 7 bases at V and 8 bases at J, with 12 bases between the two ends. Germline V gives CDR1 LNHDA, CDR2 SQIVND (reference sequence). CDR3 in amino acids: CASKPGSYSPLHF. In DNA form, the CDR3 reads TGTGCCAGTAAACCCGGGAGCTATTCACCCCTCCACTTT. Based on the CDR3 plus reference TRBV19 and TRBJ1-6, the full variable domain is DGGITQSPKYLFRKEGQNVTLSCEQNLNHDAMYWYRQDPGQGLRLIYYSQIVNDFQKGDIAEGYSVSREKKESFPLTVTSAQKNPTAFYLCASKPGSYSPLHFGNGTRLTVT.

The rearrangement joins TRBV30 to TRBJ1-2; D not resolved. Per germline, CDR1 GTSNPN and CDR2 SVGIG (reference sequence). The V gene lost 6 bases and the J gene lost 0 bases, with 11 bases spanning the gap. The CDR3 has 13 amino acids. This CDR3 reads CACGRAANYGYTF. The CDR3 DNA reads TGTGCCTGCGGGAGGGCCGCTAACTATGGCTACACCTTC. The variable domain in full, with the rest retrieved from reference TRBV30 and TRBJ1-2, is SQTIHQWPATLVQPVGSPLSLECTVEGTSNPNLYWYRQAAGRGLQLLFYSVGIGQISSEVPQNLSASRPQDRQFILSSKKLLLSDSGFYLCACGRAANYGYTFGSGTRLTVV.

This rearrangement joins TRBV5-6 to TRBJ1-5; 8 positions match TRBD1. Germline CDR1 is SGHDT and CDR2 is YYEEEE. The CDR3 spans 14 residues. The V gene end was trimmed by 4 bases and the J gene end by 7 bases; junction bases not matched to a gene: 7. CDR3 nucleotides: TGTGCCAGCAGCCTACAGGGGGGCGGGCAGCCCCAGCATTTT. Protein product: CASSLQGGGQPQHF. The entire variable domain, with the rest obtained from reference TRBV5-6 and TRBJ1-5, is as follows: DAGVTQSPTHLIKTRGQQVTLRCSPKSGHDTVSWYQQALGQGPQFIFQYYEEEERQRGNFPDRFSGHQFPNYSSELNVNALLLGDSALYLCASSLQGGGQPQHFGDGTRLSIL.

The CDR3 bases are TGTGCCAGCAGCCAGGACAGCTGGGGAGCTTTCTTT. It translates to CASSQDSWGAFF. The rearrangement links TRBV3-1 (or the pseudogene TRBV3-2) to TRBJ1-1, with D perhaps TRBD1 (6 bases). The V gene's germline CDR1 is LGHDT and CDR2 YNNKEL (reference sequence). V was cut by 3 bases and J by 10 bases, with 12 bases left in between. This CDR3 spans 12 amino acids.

J is TRBJ1-6 and V is TRBV10-3; D unclear. This CDR3 has 15 amino acids. Per germline, CDR1 ENHRY and CDR2 SYGVKD. V gave up 3 bases and J gave up 10 bases, with 16 bases separating them. In DNA form, the CDR3 reads TGTGCCATCAGTGACTCGTGGCAGGATCGCTCACCCCTCCACTTT. It is translated as CAISDSWQDRSPLHF.

This chain links TRBV4-1 with TRBJ1-2; TRBD1 might be the D (5 bases). This CDR3 comprises 16 residues. The germline V gene encodes CDR1 MGHRA and CDR2 YSYEKL. The germline V and J ends were trimmed by 0 bases and 2 bases, with 13 bases remaining between them. The CDR3 sequence: CASSQEHRGTNYGYTF. The CDR3, as DNA: TGCGCCAGCAGCCAAGAGCACCGGGGGACCAACTATGGCTACACCTTC.

The J gene is TRBJ2-7, the V gene TRBV5-4; 8 bases line up with TRBD1. J lost 0 bases, V lost 6 bases, and 8 bases had no gene match. This CDR3 is 15 amino acids long. The germline V gene encodes CDR1 SGHNT and CDR2 YYREEE (reference sequence). The CDR3 loop is CASNPQGGSSYEQYF. For the CDR3, the DNA is TGTGCCAGCAACCCACAGGGGGGCAGCTCCTACGAGCAGTACTTC.

The chain employs TRBV19 and TRBJ1-6; TRBD1 agrees at 8 bases. The junction had 4 bases not matched to a gene; V was cut back by 4 bases and J by 5 bases. Germline V gene data show CDR1 as LNHDA and CDR2 as SQIVND (reference sequence). The CDR3 has 15 residues. CDR3 sequence (DNA): TGTGCCAGTAGTAGGGACAGGTGGGATAATTCACCCCTCCACTTT. Translated, it gives CASSRDRWDNSPLHF.

In this sample, this clone turned up a few times. The chain combines TRBV11-2 with TRBJ1-6; D is possibly TRBD1 (5 bases). CDR3 length: 15 amino acids. Germline-derived CDR1 and CDR2 are SGHAT and FQNNGV. The germline V and J ends were trimmed by 1 base and 7 bases, with 11 bases remaining between them. CDR3 protein: CASSLGQGQNSPLHF. The CDR3 coding sequence is TGTGCCAGCAGCTTAGGCCAGGGTCAGAATTCACCCCTCCACTTT.

This chain connects TRBV27 to TRBJ2-7, with a weak D call TRBD1 (6 bases). CDR1 MNHEY and CDR2 SMNVEV come from the germline V gene (reference sequence). V was pared by 2 bases and J by 6 bases, with 17 bases between. The CDR3 sequence is 15 residues long. CDR3 region: CASSLNPDRGGEQYF. Here the CDR3 DNA reads TGTGCCAGCAGTTTAAACCCGGACAGAGGAGGCGAGCAGTACTTC.

The chain couples TRBV9 to TRBJ1-1, with TRBD1 identical over 10 bases. Germline V CDR1 and CDR2: SGDLS, YYNGEE. The CDR3 is 15 amino acids. The V segment lost 4 bases and the J segment 7 bases; nucleotides outside the gene matches: 10. The CDR3 bases are TGTGCCAGCAGCCCGCAGACAGGGGGCTTGGGTGAAGCTTTCTTT. This gives the protein CASSPQTGGLGEAFF.

This clone has only one observation. This chain links TRBV28 with TRBJ2-1; maybe TRBD1 (5 bases). The CDR3 runs 14 residues. With 3 bases removed from V and 8 bases from J, the gap between germline ends came to 14 bases. Germline V gene lookup returns CDR1 MDHEN and CDR2 SYDVKM. CDR3: CASSLTRVGYEQFF. As DNA, the CDR3 is TGTGCCAGCAGTTTGACCAGGGTTGGATATGAGCAGTTCTTC.

The chain joins TRBV18 to TRBJ1-2; D may be TRBD1 (5 bases). CDR3 size: 13 residues. Trimming cost V 6 bases and J 8 bases, with 16 bases left between them. Germline assignment: CDR1 KGHSH and CDR2 LQKENI. CDR3: CASSRQRGDGYTF. CDR3 nucleotides: TGTGCCAGCTCCCGCCAGCGGGGCGACGGCTACACCTTC.

The J gene is TRBJ2-2, the V gene TRBV9; possibly TRBD1 for D (6 bases). CDR1 SGDLS and CDR2 YYNGEE come from the germline V gene. The CDR3 sequence is 14 residues long. V dropped 4 bases and J dropped 3 bases, with 10 bases sitting between them. The DNA for the CDR3 is TGTGCCAGCAGCCCTAGGACAGACACCGGGGAGCTGTTTTTT. Protein: CASSPRTDTGELFF.